What follows are 19 T cell receptor beta chains derived from one specimen sequenced in a study of blood T cell repertoires in COVID-19. Here immunoSEQ multiplex PCR was the method, and the copy in TCRdb shows in-frame clones only, minus some. The sample holds hundreds of thousands of clones, just over 85% seen once. The sample taken for sequencing was peripheral blood. The origin of the receptors is a middle-aged man with COVID-19, enrolled during active disease.

The chain couples TRBV7-2 to TRBJ2-7; 7 bases map to TRBD2. There are 17 residues in the CDR3. CDR1 is SGHTA and CDR2 is FQGNSA in the germline V gene. V lost 3 bases to trimming and J lost 1 base; unmatched junction nucleotides: 12. CDR3 DNA sequence: TGTGCCAGCAGCTTCAGTACGGCTAGCGGACAATCCTACGAGCAGTACTTC. It encodes CASSFSTASGQSYEQYF.

This chain connects TRBV20-1 to TRBJ2-7; 8 bases agree with TRBD1. After removal of 3 bases from V and 7 bases from J, the junction contained 8 bases not matched to a gene. Per germline, CDR1 DFQATT and CDR2 SNEGSKA (reference sequence). CDR3 length: 13 residues. CDR3 amino acids: CSASSRTGIEQYF. CDR3 sequence (DNA): TGCAGTGCTAGTTCCCGGACAGGGATTGAGCAGTACTTC.

V and J are TRBV20-1 and TRBJ2-5, with TRBD1 as a possible D gene (6 bases). This CDR3 is 14 amino acids long. V shed 3 bases and J shed 3 bases, with 14 bases lying between them. Germline V lookup: CDR1 DFQATT, CDR2 SNEGSKA (reference sequence). This CDR3 reads CSASPLSGEETQYF. The CDR3 DNA sequence: TGCAGTGCTAGTCCGTTGTCAGGGGAAGAGACCCAGTACTTC.

This clone was counted a few times. The V and J genes are TRBV7-9 and TRBJ2-7, with 9 bases fitting TRBD2. V gave up 3 bases and J gave up 9 bases; unmatched junction bases: 15. CDR1 SEHNR and CDR2 FQNEAQ come from the germline V gene (reference sequence). The CDR3 has 16 amino acids. DNA of the CDR3: TGTGCCAGCAGCTTGACAGCGGGAGGATCTCGAGAGGGGCAGTACTTC. As protein: CASSLTAGGSREGQYF.

The CDR3 DNA reads TGTGCCAGCGCGAGAGGTAGCACAGATACGCAGTATTTT. Translation: CASARGSTDTQYF. The chain links TRBV28 to TRBJ2-3; no reliable D call. Germline CDR1 and CDR2: MDHEN and SYDVKM. V lost 8 bases and J 0 bases, leaving 9 bases between the germline ends. This CDR3 contains 13 residues.

The chain combines TRBV15 with TRBJ1-4; perhaps TRBD1 as D (5 bases). V shed 3 bases and J shed 4 bases, with 12 bases lying between them. Germline CDR1 and CDR2: LNHNV and YYDKDF (reference sequence). CDR3 size: 15 residues. The CDR3 sequence is CATSRRDGYNEKLFF. The CDR3 DNA follows: TGTGCCACCAGCAGGCGGGACGGATATAATGAAAAACTGTTTTTT.

The chain uses TRBV3-1 (or the pseudogene TRBV3-2) and TRBJ1-5, with 7 bases lining up with TRBD1. Unmatched junction bases numbered 4, after V lost 6 bases and J lost 5 bases. In germline, CDR1 is LGHDT, CDR2 YNNKEL (reference sequence). CDR3 length: 13 amino acids. The CDR3 loop reads CASSRDRDQPQHF. DNA for the CDR3: TGTGCCAGCAGTAGAGACAGGGATCAGCCCCAGCATTTT.

The chain combines TRBV15 with TRBJ2-3; 10 bases line up with TRBD1. The CDR3 contains 15 residues. Germline values: CDR1 LNHNV, CDR2 YYDKDF (reference sequence). Trimming removed 5 bases from V and 3 bases from J; junction bases left unmatched: 5. In nucleotides, the CDR3 is TGTGCCACCAGCCTAGACAGGGGGCTGACAGATACGCAGTATTTT. Residues: CATSLDRGLTDTQYF.

The rearrangement joins TRBV6-5 to TRBJ1-5; no clear D. The germline CDR1 and CDR2 sequences are MNHEY and SVGAGI. This CDR3 comprises 13 residues. V lost 0 bases and J 15 bases, leaving 15 bases between the germline ends. The CDR3 DNA follows: TGTGCCAGCAGTTACTCAGAGGGATCCCAACGGCATTTT. Translation gives CASSYSEGSQRHF.

This rearrangement joins TRBV5-6 to TRBJ2-1; the match to TRBD2 covers 10 bases. V shed 0 bases and J 8 bases; nucleotides not matched to a gene: 5. Germline V lookup: CDR1 SGHDT, CDR2 YYEEEE. The CDR3 extends over 15 amino acids. The CDR3 DNA sequence: TGTGCCAGCAGCTTGGTCTTAGCGGGAGGAGATGAGCAGTTCTTC. It is translated as CASSLVLAGGDEQFF. The full variable domain, rest sourced from reference TRBV5-6 and TRBJ2-1, is DAGVTQSPTHLIKTRGQQVTLRCSPKSGHDTVSWYQQALGQGPQFIFQYYEEEERQRGNFPDRFSGHQFPNYSSELNVNALLLGDSALYLCASSLVLAGGDEQFFGPGTRLTVL.

This chain uses TRBV24-1 with TRBJ2-5; 8 positions match TRBD1. The CDR3 is made up of 16 amino acids. Germline CDR1 is KGHDR and CDR2 is SFDVKD. The J segment lost 0 bases and the V segment lost 5 bases, leaving 7 bases of the junction unmatched. CDR3 DNA sequence: TGTGCCACCAGTGGCACACCGGGACAGGACCAAGAGACCCAGTACTTC. Translation: CATSGTPGQDQETQYF.

The chain carries TRBV5-6 and TRBJ1-6; TRBD1 is a possible D gene (6 bases). The germline V and J ends were trimmed by 4 bases and 8 bases, with 13 bases remaining between them. The CDR3 totals 14 residues. CDR1 is SGHDT and CDR2 is YYEEEE in the germline V gene. The chain's CDR3 is CASSAQGLDSPLHF. In DNA, the CDR3 is TGTGCCAGCAGCGCACAGGGCTTGGATTCACCCCTCCACTTT.

This clone was seen once. This chain uses TRBV19 with TRBJ1-5; D unclear. The CDR3 runs to 13 residues. The V and J ends lost 5 bases and 5 bases respectively, with 10 bases between them. Germline values: CDR1 LNHDA, CDR2 SQIVND (reference sequence). The chain's CDR3 is CASSLEADQPQHF. DNA for the CDR3: TGTGCCAGTAGTTTGGAGGCGGATCAGCCCCAGCATTTT.

The gene calls are TRBV7-2 and TRBJ2-5; D is perhaps TRBD1 (6 bases). Trimming removed 2 bases from V and 2 bases from J, with 12 bases in between. The CDR3 length is 15 residues. Looked up from germline, CDR1 is SGHTA and CDR2 is FQGNSA. The CDR3 DNA follows: TGTGCCAGCAGCTTACCGTTTGGACAGCAAGAGACCCAGTACTTC. Amino acid sequence: CASSLPFGQQETQYF.

V is TRBV5-1 and J is TRBJ2-1, with D perhaps matching TRBD1 (5 bases). Trimming removed 3 bases from V and 2 bases from J, with 18 bases in between. The CDR3 is 17 residues long. The germline V gene encodes CDR1 SGHRS and CDR2 YFSETQ. The CDR3 sequence: CASSSAVDQGTYNEQFF. Here the CDR3 DNA reads TGCGCCAGCAGCTCAGCAGTCGACCAGGGAACCTACAATGAGCAGTTCTTC. Full variable domain (missing parts from reference TRBV5-1 and TRBJ2-1): KAGVTQTPRYLIKTRGQQVTLSCSPISGHRSVSWYQQTPGQGLQFLFEYFSETQRNKGNFPGRFSGRQFSNSRSEMNVSTLELGDSALYLCASSSAVDQGTYNEQFFGPGTRLTVL.

The chain has TRBV6-2 or TRBV6-3 and TRBJ2-7, with 8 bases identical to TRBD2. Germline CDR1 is MNHEY and CDR2 is SVGEGT. This CDR3 has 15 residues. Trimming removed 0 bases from V and 3 bases from J; junction bases left unmatched: 4. CDR3 loop: CASSYSTSGDYEQYF. The DNA for the CDR3 is TGTGCCAGCAGTTACTCCACTAGCGGAGACTACGAGCAGTACTTC.

The chain combines TRBV19 with TRBJ1-5; TRBD1 matches 11 bases. Germline-derived CDR1 and CDR2 are LNHDA and SQIVND (reference sequence). The CDR3 totals 15 residues. The V gene end was trimmed by 3 bases and the J gene end by 4 bases; junction bases not matched to a gene: 2. The CDR3 reads CASSMGQGENQPQHF. The CDR3 DNA reads as TGTGCCAGTAGTATGGGACAGGGGGAGAATCAGCCCCAGCATTTT.

The J gene is TRBJ1-6, the V gene TRBV7-3; D call uncertain. The CDR3 runs to 13 residues. Trimming stripped 0 bases from V and 11 bases from J, with 8 bases between. Germline lookup yields CDR1 SGHTA and CDR2 FQGTGA. In nucleotides, the CDR3 is TGTGCCAGCAGCTTAACCCAGGCGCCACCCCTCCACTTT. Residues: CASSLTQAPPLHF. The variable domain in full, with the rest retrieved from reference TRBV7-3 and TRBJ1-6, is GAGVSQTPSNKVTEKGKYVELRCDPISGHTALYWYRQSLGQGPEFLIYFQGTGAADDSGLPNDRFFAVRPEGSVSTLKIQRTERGDSAVYLCASSLTQAPPLHFGNGTRLTVT.

This sequence joins TRBV5-1 and TRBJ2-7; tentatively, D is TRBD2 (6 bases). Germline-derived CDR1 and CDR2 are SGHRS and YFSETQ. V lost 1 base and J lost 2, with 10 bases in between. CDR3 length: 14 amino acids. CDR3 region: CASSLTGVAYEQYF. CDR3 nucleotide sequence: TGCGCCAGCAGCTTGACGGGAGTGGCCTACGAGCAGTACTTC.